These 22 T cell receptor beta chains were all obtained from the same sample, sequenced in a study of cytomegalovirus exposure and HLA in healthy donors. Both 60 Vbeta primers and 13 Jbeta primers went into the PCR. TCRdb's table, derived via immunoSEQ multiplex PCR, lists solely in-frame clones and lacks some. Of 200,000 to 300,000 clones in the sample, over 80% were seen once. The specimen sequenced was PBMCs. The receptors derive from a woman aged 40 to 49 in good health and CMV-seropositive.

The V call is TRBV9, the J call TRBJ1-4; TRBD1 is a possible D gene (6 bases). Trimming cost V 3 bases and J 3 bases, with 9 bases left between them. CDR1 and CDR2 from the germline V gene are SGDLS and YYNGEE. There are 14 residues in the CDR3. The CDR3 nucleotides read TGTGCCAGCAGCGAAACAGGGCCTAATGAAAAACTGTTTTTT. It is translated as CASSETGPNEKLFF. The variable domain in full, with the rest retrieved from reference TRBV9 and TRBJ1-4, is DSGVTQTPKHLITATGQRVTLRCSPRSGDLSVYWYQQSLDQGLQFLIQYYNGEERAKGNILERFSAQQFPDLHSELNLSSLELGDSALYFCASSETGPNEKLFFGSGTQLSVL.

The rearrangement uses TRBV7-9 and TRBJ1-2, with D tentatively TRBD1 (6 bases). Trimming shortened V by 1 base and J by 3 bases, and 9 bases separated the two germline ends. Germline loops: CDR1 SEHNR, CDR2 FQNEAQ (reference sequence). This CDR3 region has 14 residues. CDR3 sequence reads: CASSLGAGDYGYTF. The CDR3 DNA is TGTGCCAGCAGCTTAGGAGCAGGGGACTATGGCTACACCTTC.

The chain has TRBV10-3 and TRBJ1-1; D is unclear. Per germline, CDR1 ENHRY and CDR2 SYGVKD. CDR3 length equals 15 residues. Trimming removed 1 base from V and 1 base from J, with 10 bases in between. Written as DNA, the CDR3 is TGTGCCATCAGTGAGTTCCTTCGACAGAACACTGAAGCTTTCTTT. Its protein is CAISEFLRQNTEAFF.

The CDR3 region is CASRPTSGVSYNEQFF. Here the CDR3 DNA reads TGTGCCAGCAGGCCGACTAGCGGTGTCTCCTACAATGAGCAGTTCTTC. This rearrangement joins TRBV7-9 to TRBJ2-1; 9 nucleotides match TRBD2. This CDR3 has 16 amino acids. The ends lost 6 bases at V and 0 bases at J; junction bases unmatched: 6. Germline CDR1 is SEHNR and CDR2 is FQNEAQ (reference sequence).

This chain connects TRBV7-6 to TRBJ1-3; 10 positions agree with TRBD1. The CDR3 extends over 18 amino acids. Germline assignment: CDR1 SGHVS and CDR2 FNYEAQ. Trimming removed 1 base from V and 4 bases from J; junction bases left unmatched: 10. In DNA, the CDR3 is TGTGCCAGCAGCTTAGTGACAGGGGGCTCGTCAGTAGGAAACACCATATATTTT. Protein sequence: CASSLVTGGSSVGNTIYF.

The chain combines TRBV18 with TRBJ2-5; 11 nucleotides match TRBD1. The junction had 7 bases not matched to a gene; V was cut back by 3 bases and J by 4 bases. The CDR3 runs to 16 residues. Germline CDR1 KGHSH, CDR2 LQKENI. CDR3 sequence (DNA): TGTGCCAGCTCACCCCCCGGGACAGGGGGTTTAGAGACCCAGTACTTC. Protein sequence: CASSPPGTGGLETQYF. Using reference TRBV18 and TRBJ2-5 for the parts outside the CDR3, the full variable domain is NAGVMQNPRHLVRRRGQEARLRCSPMKGHSHVYWYRQLPEEGLKFMVYLQKENIIDESGMPKERFSAEFPKEGPSILRIQQVVRGDSAAYFCASSPPGTGGLETQYFGPGTRLLVL.

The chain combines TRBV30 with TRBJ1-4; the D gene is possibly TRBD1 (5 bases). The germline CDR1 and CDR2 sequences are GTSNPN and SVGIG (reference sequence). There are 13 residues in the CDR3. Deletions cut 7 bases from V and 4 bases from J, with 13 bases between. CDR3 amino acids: CASDGTFNEKLFF. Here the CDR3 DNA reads TGTGCCTCGGACGGGACTTTTAATGAAAAACTGTTTTTT. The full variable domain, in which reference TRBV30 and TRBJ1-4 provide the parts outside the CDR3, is SQTIHQWPATLVQPVGSPLSLECTVEGTSNPNLYWYRQAAGRGLQLLFYSVGIGQISSEVPQNLSASRPQDRQFILSSKKLLLSDSGFYLCASDGTFNEKLFFGSGTQLSVL.

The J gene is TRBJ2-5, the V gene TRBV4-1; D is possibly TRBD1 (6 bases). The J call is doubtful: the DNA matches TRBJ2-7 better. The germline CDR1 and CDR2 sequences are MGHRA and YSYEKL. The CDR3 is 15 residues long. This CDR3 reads CASSQAPDSPYEQYF. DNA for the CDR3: TGCGCCAGCAGCCAAGCGCCGGACAGCCCCTACGAGCAGTACTTC.

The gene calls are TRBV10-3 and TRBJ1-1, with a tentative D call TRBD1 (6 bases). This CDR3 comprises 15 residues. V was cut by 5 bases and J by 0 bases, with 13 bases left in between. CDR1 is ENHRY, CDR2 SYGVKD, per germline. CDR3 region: CAISPGHPMNTEAFF. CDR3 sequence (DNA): TGTGCCATCAGTCCGGGACACCCCATGAACACTGAAGCTTTCTTT.

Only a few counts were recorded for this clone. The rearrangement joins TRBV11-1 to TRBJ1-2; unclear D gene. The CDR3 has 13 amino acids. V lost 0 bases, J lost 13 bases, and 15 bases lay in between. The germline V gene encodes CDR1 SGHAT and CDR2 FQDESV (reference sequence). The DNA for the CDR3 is TGTGCCAGCAGCTTAGCGGAGGGAGCTCGCTGCACCTTC. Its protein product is CASSLAEGARCTF.

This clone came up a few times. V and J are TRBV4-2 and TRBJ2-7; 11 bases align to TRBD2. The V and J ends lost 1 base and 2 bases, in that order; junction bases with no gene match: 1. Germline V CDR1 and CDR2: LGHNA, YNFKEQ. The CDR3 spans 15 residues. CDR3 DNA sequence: TGTGCCAGCAGCCAAGGACTAGCGGGAACCTACGAGCAGTACTTC. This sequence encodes CASSQGLAGTYEQYF.

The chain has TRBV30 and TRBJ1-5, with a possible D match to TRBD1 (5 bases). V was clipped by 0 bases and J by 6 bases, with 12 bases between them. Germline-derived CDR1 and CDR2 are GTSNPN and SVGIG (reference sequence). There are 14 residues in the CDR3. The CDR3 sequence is CAWSVGRGIQPQHF. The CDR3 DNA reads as TGTGCCTGGAGTGTAGGACGGGGGATTCAGCCCCAGCATTTT.

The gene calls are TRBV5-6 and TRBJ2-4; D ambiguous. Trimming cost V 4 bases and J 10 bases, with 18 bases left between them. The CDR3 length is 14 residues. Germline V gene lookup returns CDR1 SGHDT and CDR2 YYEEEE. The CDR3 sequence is CASSPTGLFGIQYF. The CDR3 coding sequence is TGTGCCAGCAGCCCAACCGGGTTGTTTGGGATTCAGTACTTC.

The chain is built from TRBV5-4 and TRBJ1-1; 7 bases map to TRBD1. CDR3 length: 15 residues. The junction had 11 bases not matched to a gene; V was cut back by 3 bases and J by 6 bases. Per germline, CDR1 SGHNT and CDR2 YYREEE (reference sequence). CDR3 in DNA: TGTGCCAGCAGCTCAAAAGACAGGGCGCTAGCTGAAGCTTTCTTT. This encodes CASSSKDRALAEAFF.

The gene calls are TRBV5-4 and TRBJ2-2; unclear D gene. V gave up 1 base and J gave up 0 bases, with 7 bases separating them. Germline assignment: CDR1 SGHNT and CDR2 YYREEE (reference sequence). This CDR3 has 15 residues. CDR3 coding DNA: TGTGCCAGCAGCTTGTCTTTCGCGAACACCGGGGAGCTGTTTTTT. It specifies CASSLSFANTGELFF.

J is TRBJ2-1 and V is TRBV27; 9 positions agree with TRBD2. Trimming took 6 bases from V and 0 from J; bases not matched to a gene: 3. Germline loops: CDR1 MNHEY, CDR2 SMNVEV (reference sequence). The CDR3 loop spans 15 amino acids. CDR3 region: CASRRSGSSYNEQFF. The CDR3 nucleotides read TGTGCCAGCAGACGTAGCGGGAGCTCCTACAATGAGCAGTTCTTC.

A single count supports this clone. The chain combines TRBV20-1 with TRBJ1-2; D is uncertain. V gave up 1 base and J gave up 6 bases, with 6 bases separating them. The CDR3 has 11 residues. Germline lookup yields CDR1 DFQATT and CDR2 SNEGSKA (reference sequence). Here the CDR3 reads CSARGLDGYTF. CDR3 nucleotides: TGCAGTGCTAGAGGACTCGATGGCTACACCTTC.

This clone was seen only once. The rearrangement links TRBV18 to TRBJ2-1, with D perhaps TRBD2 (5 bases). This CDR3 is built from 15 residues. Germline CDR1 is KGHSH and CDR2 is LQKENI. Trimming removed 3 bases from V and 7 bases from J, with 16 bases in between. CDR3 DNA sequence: TGTGCCAGCTCACCCAACGGGGTAACCGGAAATGAGCAGTTCTTC. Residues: CASSPNGVTGNEQFF.

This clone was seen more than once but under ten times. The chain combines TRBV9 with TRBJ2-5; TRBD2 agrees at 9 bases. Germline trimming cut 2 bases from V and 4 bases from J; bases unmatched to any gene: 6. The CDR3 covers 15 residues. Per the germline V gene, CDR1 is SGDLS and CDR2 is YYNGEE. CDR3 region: CASSVRGGAVETQYF. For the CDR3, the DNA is TGTGCCAGCAGCGTCCGCGGGGGGGCCGTAGAGACCCAGTACTTC.

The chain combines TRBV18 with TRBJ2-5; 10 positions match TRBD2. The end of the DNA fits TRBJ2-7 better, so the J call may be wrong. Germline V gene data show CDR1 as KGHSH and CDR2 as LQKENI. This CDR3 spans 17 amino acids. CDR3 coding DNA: TGTGCCAGCTCACGTAATCCTAGCGGGAGTTTCCTACACGAGCAGTACTTC. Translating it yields CASSRNPSGSFLHEQYF.

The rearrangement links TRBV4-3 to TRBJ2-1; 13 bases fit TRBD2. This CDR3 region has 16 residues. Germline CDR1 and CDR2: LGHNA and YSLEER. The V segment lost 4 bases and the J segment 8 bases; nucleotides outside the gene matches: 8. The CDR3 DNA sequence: TGCGCCAGCAGCCGACGGACTAGCGGGGGAGTCGATGAGCAGTTCTTC. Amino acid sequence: CASSRRTSGGVDEQFF.

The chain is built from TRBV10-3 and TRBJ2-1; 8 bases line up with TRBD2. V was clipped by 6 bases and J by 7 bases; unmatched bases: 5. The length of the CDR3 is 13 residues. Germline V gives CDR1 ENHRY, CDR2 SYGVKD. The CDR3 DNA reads TGTGCCATCAGGGGACTAGGCTGGAATGAGCAGTTCTTC. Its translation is CAIRGLGWNEQFF.